This TCR beta chain is from a study of T cell responses to AZD1222 COVID-19 vaccine. Study-level results: The donor cohort was predominantly white British with a female majority, and clonal diversity may have been underestimated. Repertoire sampling was restricted to post-peak T cell response timepoints.

A note on this clone: What it binds is not known.

Pooled in the analysis were second doses at about 4 or about 12 weeks. V dropped 2 bases and J dropped 10 bases, with 9 bases sitting between them. The CDR3 extends over 11 amino acids. Germline V gene sequence: CDR1 SGHVS, CDR2 FQNEAQ. The protocol was immunoSEQ multiplex PCR, while the TCRdb copy is restricted to in-frame clones and leaves out a portion. The repertoire includes some 130,000 clones, under 95% of them detected once, and around 1% sits in the top ten. The V call is TRBV7-8, the J call TRBJ2-7; D gene uncertain. Here the sequenced sample was peripheral blood, taken 28 days after the second AZD1222 dose. This TCR was sampled from an adult who received the AZD1222 COVID-19 vaccine. CDR3 DNA sequence: TGTGCCAGCAGCTTAATCAAGTATCAGTACTTC. This translates into CASSLIKYQYF.